This record concerns one T cell receptor beta chain sequence. Its target is not known. TCRdb's copy holds only in-frame clones and misses some; the assay was immunoSEQ multiplex PCR. The sample lists under 35,000 clones, about 87% occurring once. The data were obtained in a study of chemoradiotherapy in HPV16-positive cancers. Regarding the study as a whole: Candidate HPV-specific clones and E7-related TCR motifs grew in tumor during treatment.

The germline gives CDR1 SGHRS, CDR2 YFSETQ. The V and J ends lost 2 bases and 1 base respectively, with 12 bases between them. This CDR3 contains 15 residues. The specimen was blood, collected from a patient who underwent chemoradiotherapy. This rearrangement joins TRBV5-1 to TRBJ1-1; no clear D. The sequence came from a human donor with HPV-associated anogenital cancer. The CDR3 reads CASSFQPTPNTEAFF. DNA for the CDR3: TGCGCCAGCAGCTTTCAACCGACACCGAACACTGAAGCTTTCTTT.